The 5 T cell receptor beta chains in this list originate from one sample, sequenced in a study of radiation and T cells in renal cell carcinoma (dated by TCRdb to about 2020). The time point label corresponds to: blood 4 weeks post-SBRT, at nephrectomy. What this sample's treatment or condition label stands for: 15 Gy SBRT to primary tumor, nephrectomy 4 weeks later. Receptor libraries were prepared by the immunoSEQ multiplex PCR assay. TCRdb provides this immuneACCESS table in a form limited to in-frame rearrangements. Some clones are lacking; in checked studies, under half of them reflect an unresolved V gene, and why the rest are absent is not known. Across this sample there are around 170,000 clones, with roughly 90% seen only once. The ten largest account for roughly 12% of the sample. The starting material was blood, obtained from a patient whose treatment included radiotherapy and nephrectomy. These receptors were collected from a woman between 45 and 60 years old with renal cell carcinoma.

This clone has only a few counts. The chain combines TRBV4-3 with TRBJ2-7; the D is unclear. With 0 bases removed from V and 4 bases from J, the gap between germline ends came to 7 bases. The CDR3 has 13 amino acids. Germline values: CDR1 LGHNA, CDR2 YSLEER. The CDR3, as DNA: TGCGCCAGCAGCCAAGAGCTCGGGTACGAGCAGTACTTC. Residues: CASSQELGYEQYF.

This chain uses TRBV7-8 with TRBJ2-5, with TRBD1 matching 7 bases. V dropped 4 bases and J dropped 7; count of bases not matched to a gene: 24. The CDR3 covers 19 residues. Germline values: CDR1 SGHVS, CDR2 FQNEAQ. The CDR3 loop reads CASSSSQGVLGVPYVTQYF. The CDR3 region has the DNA TGTGCCAGCAGCTCCTCCCAGGGGGTCTTGGGTGTGCCGTATGTGACCCAGTACTTC.

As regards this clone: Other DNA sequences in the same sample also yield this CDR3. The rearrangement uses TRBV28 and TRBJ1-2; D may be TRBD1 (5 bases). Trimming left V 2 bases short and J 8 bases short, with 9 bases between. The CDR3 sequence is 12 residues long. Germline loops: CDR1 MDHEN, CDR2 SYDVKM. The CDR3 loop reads CASSLRGYGYTF. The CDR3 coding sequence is TGTGCCAGCAGTTTAAGGGGCTACGGCTACACCTTC.

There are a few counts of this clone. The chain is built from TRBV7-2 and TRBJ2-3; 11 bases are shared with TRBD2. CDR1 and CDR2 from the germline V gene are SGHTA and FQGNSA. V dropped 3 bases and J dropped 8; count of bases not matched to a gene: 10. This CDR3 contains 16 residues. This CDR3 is CASSFSLAGGLGTQYF. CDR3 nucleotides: TGTGCCAGCAGCTTTTCGCTAGCGGGGGGTTTGGGTACGCAGTATTTT.

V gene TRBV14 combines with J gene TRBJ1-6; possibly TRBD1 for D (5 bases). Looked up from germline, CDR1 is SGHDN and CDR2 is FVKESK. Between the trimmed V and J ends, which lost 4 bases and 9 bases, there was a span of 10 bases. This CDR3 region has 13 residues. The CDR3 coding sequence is TGTGCCAGCAGCCCTAACCAGGGTTCACCCCTCCACTTT. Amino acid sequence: CASSPNQGSPLHF.